Listed below are T cell receptor beta chains from one sample, sequenced in a study of T cell responses to AZD1222 COVID-19 vaccine. Sequencing used immunoSEQ multiplex PCR; TCRdb keeps in-frame clones, though not all of them. The sample includes some 140,000 clones, 80% to 95% seen only once; the top ten take about 2.1%. This material consisted of peripheral blood, taken 28 days after the second AZD1222 dose. All receptors come from an adult who received the AZD1222 COVID-19 vaccine. The CDR3 runs from the conserved cysteine through the conserved F or W. A D gene is named only where the DNA matches it firmly. Not all rows give a size; the values are once, few, many and, for expanded clones, a class.

>NA|TRBJ2-5|TRBD1|TRBV29-1
TGCAGCGTTAGACAGGGGATGGAGACCCAGTACTTC
CSVRQGMETQYF
>NA|TRBJ1-1|TRBD1|TRBV19
TGTGCCATTAACAGGGGTTGGGGCACTGAAGCTTTCTTT
CAINRGWGTEAFF
>NA|TRBJ1-1|NA|TRBV19
TGTGCCAGTACTGGAGTCAGACAGATGAACACTGAAGCTTTCTTT
CASTGVRQMNTEAFF
>few|TRBJ2-1|TRBD2|TRBV10-3
TGTGCCATCAGTGCGGGAGGGAATGAGCAGTTCTTC
CAISAGGNEQFF
>NA|TRBJ2-7|NA|TRBV9
TGTGCCAGCAGCGCGTCTGGGTGGGTGTACGAGCAGTACTTC
CASSASGWVYEQYF
>once|TRBJ1-1|NA|TRBV12-3/TRBV12-4
TGTGCCAGCCGACGTAGGGAGAACACTGAAGCTTTCTTT
CASRRRENTEAFF
>NA|TRBJ1-1|NA|TRBV5-1
TGCGCCAGCAGCTTGGAACGGAACACTGAAGCTTTCTTT
CASSLERNTEAFF
>NA|TRBJ1-5|NA|TRBV4-2
TGTGCCAGCAGCCAAGATCGGCCAGGGAACAATCAGCCCCAGCATTTT
CASSQDRPGNNQPQHF
>NA|TRBJ1-4|NA|TRBV7-2
TGTGCCAGCAGCTTAGCGGGGAGGCAGAGGAATGAAAAACTGTTTTTT
CASSLAGRQRNEKLFF
>NA|TRBJ1-1|NA|TRBV3-1/TRBV3-2
TGTGCCAGCAGCCCGCATGAGGGGCAGGGCACTGAAGCTTTCTTT
CASSPHEGQGTEAFF
>NA|TRBJ2-4|TRBD1|TRBV18
TGTGCCAGCTCACCAGGCAGGGGGCGTGACATTCAGTACTTC
CASSPGRGRDIQYF
>NA|TRBJ1-1|NA|TRBV2
TGTGCCAGCAGTCTAGGGCAGGCCCGGGCTGAAGCTTTCTTT
CASSLGQARAEAFF
>NA|TRBJ1-1|NA|TRBV2
TGTGCCAGCAGAGGACAGACCACTGAAGCTTTCTTT
CASRGQTTEAFF
>NA|TRBJ2-7|TRBD2|TRBV30
TGTGCCTACACCCGGACGGGGGGGTTTCGCTACGAGCAGTACTTC
CAYTRTGGFRYEQYF
>NA|TRBJ2-5|NA|TRBV7-2
TGTGCCAGCAGCCTAGGACAGCACCAAGAGACCCAGTACTTC
CASSLGQHQETQYF
>NA|TRBJ1-1|NA|TRBV4-1
TGCGCCAGCAGCATCCGTCCGGGGGAGTACACTGAAGCTTTCTTT
CASSIRPGEYTEAFF
>NA|TRBJ2-3|TRBD2|TRBV28
TGTGCCAGCGGGGGAAGGGGCGGGAGTGTGGCAGATACGCAGTATTTT
CASGGRGGSVADTQYF
>NA|TRBJ1-1|NA|TRBV7-3
TGTGCCAGCAGCTCACAGGGGAACACTGAAGCTTTCTTT
CASSSQGNTEAFF
>once|TRBJ1-2|NA|TRBV15
TGTGCCACCAGCAGAGATCGGAACAGGGCTAACTATGGCTACACCTTC
CATSRDRNRANYGYTF
>NA|TRBJ1-1|TRBD1|TRBV11-3
TGTGCCAGCAGCCCGACGACAGGGGCTGAAGCTTTCTTT
CASSPTTGAEAFF
>NA|TRBJ2-1|TRBD2|TRBV10-1
TGCGCCAGCAGTGACGGGCGGGAGGGGGAGGATGAGCAGTTCTTC
CASSDGREGEDEQFF
>NA|TRBJ1-2|NA|TRBV5-4
TGTGCCAGCAGCCTCCAGGGGAACTATGGCTACACCTTC
CASSLQGNYGYTF
>few|TRBJ1-2|NA|TRBV7-9
TGTGCCAGCAGCTCTTTCGTGGGGGCAAATGGCTACACCTTC
CASSSFVGANGYTF
>NA|TRBJ1-5|NA|TRBV27
TGTGCCAGCAGTCCCCCGAATCAGCCCCAGCATTTT
CASSPPNQPQHF
>NA|TRBJ2-5|TRBD2|TRBV6-2/TRBV6-3
TGTGCCAGCAGCCCTCAGCGGGAGGGTACCCGCCAAGAGACCCAGTACTTC
CASSPQREGTRQETQYF
>NA|TRBJ1-2|NA|TRBV6-6
TGTGCCACCGAGGCTTCTGGCTACACCTTC
CATEASGYTF